Below, 3 T cell receptor beta chains from the same sample are listed, as sequenced in a study of shared clonotypes between healthy human individuals. Libraries were prepared by immunoSEQ multiplex PCR; TCRdb keeps only in-frame clonotypes and omits some of them. The data show hundreds of thousands of clones, roughly 78% seen once. Material for sequencing was memory CD4+ T cells sorted from blood. Subset of the sample: CD45RA-negative fraction. The receptors originated from a woman aged 25 to 45 in good health.

The V gene is TRBV10-3, the J gene TRBJ2-7; 8 bases are shared with TRBD1. Trimming at V came to 2 bases and at J to 5 bases, leaving 11 bases not matched to a gene. The CDR3 totals 16 residues. Germline V gives CDR1 ENHRY, CDR2 SYGVKD. The CDR3 nucleotides read TGTGCCATCAGTGAGAATGTTGGACAGGGCAGGAACGAGCAGTACTTC. It translates to CAISENVGQGRNEQYF.

V and J are TRBV5-1 and TRBJ1-1; 7 bases are a match to TRBD1. With V trimmed by 4 bases and J by 3 bases, 9 bases remained unmatched. Germline V gene lookup returns CDR1 SGHRS and CDR2 YFSETQ. There are 15 residues in the CDR3. This CDR3 reads CASSGGTEWDTEAFF. As DNA, the CDR3 is TGCGCCAGCAGCGGAGGGACAGAATGGGACACTGAAGCTTTCTTT.

V is TRBV27 and J is TRBJ2-1; D remains unclear. CDR1 MNHEY and CDR2 SMNVEV come from the germline V gene (reference sequence). CDR3 size: 11 residues. Trimming left V 10 bases short and J 4 bases short, with 8 bases between. CDR3: CATRRYNEQFF. The CDR3 DNA sequence: TGTGCCACCCGCCGGTACAATGAGCAGTTCTTC.